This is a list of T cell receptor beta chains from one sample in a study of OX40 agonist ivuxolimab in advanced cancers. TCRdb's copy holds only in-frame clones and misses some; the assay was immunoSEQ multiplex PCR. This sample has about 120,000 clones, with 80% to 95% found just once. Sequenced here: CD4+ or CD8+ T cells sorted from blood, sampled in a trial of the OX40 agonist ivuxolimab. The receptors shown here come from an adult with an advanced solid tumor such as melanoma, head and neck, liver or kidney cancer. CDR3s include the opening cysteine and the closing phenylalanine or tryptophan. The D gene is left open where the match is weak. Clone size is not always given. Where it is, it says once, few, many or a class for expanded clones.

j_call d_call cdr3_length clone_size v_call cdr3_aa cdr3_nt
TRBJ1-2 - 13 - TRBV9 CASSSPAGSSYTF TGTGCCAGCAGCTCCCCCGCCGGCAGTTCCTACACCTTC
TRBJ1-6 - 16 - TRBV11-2 CASSAQAPDYNSPLHF TGTGCCAGCAGCGCCCAGGCACCCGACTATAATTCACCCCTCCACTTT
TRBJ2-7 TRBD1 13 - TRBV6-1 CASSRTGIYEQYF TGTGCCAGCAGCAGGACAGGGATTTACGAGCAGTACTTC
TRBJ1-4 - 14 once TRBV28 CASSLLGWSEKLFF TGTGCCAGCAGTTTATTGGGGTGGAGTGAAAAACTGTTTTTT
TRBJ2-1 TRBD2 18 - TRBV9 CASSAPRGDPASYNEQFF TGTGCCAGCAGCGCGCCCCGGGGGGACCCAGCCTCCTACAATGAGCAGTTCTTC
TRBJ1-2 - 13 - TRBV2 CASSDGGYYGYTF TGTGCCAGCAGTGATGGGGGGTACTATGGCTACACCTTC
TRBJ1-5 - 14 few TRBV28 CASTLVGEGQPQHF TGTGCCAGCACCCTGGTGGGGGAGGGTCAGCCCCAGCATTTT
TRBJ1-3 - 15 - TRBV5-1 CASSLGDRTGNTIYF TGCGCCAGCAGCTTGGGCGACAGGACTGGAAACACCATATATTTT
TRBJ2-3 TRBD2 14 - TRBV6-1 CATKLAGGGDTQYF TGTGCCACCAAACTAGCGGGGGGAGGGGATACGCAGTATTTT
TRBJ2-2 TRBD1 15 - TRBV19 CASSPRDRRTGELFF TGTGCCAGTAGTCCCAGGGACAGGCGCACCGGGGAGCTGTTTTTT
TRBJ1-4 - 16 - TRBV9 CASSVGALDANEKLFF TGTGCCAGCAGCGTAGGGGCCCTGGACGCTAATGAAAAACTGTTTTTT
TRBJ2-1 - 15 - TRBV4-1 CASSQRVMGHNEQFF TGCGCCAGCAGCCAACGGGTTATGGGCCACAATGAGCAGTTCTTC
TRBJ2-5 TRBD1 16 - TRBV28 CASSLWGRGLAETQYF TGTGCCAGCAGTTTATGGGGCAGGGGGCTCGCCGAGACCCAGTACTTC
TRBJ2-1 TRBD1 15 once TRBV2 CASTRHTGEVSEQFF TGTGCCAGCACCAGACATACAGGGGAAGTAAGTGAGCAGTTCTTC
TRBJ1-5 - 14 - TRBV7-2 CASSFPGALRPQHF TGTGCCAGCAGCTTCCCCGGGGCACTCAGGCCCCAGCATTTT
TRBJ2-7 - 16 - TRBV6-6 CASSYSTTGRTYEQYF TGTGCCAGCAGTTACTCGACGACGGGACGGACCTACGAGCAGTACTTC
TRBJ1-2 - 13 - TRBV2 CASSESGSDGYTF TGTGCCAGCAGTGAATCGGGGAGCGATGGCTACACCTTC
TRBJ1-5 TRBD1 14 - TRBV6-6 CASSGTGNTEPQHF TGTGCCAGCAGCGGGACAGGGAACACGGAGCCCCAGCATTTT
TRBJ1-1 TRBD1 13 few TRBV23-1 CASTQGAGTEAFF TGCGCCAGCACACAGGGGGCAGGCACTGAAGCTTTCTTT
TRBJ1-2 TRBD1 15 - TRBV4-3 CASSQGDRGLYGYTF TGCGCCAGCAGCCAAGGGGACAGGGGGCTCTATGGCTACACCTTC
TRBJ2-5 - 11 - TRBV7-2 CASSSKETQYF TGTGCCAGCAGCTCCAAAGAGACCCAGTACTTC
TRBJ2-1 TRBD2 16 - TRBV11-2 CASSLLPSGPYNEQFF TGTGCCAGCAGCTTACTCCCTAGCGGGCCATACAATGAGCAGTTCTTC
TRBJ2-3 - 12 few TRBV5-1 CASSLVPDTQYF TGCGCCAGCAGCTTGGTACCAGATACGCAGTATTTT
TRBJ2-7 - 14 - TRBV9 CASSIPPTGGEQYF TGTGCCAGCAGCATACCCCCCACAGGCGGGGAGCAGTACTTC
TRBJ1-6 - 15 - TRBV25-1 CASSVTQGYNSPLHF TGTGCCAGCAGTGTTACGCAGGGATATAATTCACCCCTCCACTTT
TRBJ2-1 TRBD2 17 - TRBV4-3 CASSQDPIAGGGNEQFF TGCGCCAGCAGCCAAGATCCCATAGCGGGAGGGGGGAATGAGCAGTTCTTC
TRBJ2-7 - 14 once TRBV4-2 CASSLRLVGYEQYF TGTGCCAGCAGCCTCCGACTAGTTGGGTACGAGCAGTACTTC
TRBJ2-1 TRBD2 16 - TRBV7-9 CASSLLGGRTYNEQFF TGTGCCAGCAGCCTCTTGGGGGGGAGAACTTACAATGAGCAGTTCTTC
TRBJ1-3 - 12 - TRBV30 CAWSTSGNTIYF TGTGCCTGGAGTACCTCTGGAAACACCATATATTTT
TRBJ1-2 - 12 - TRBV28 CASSLKSYGYTF TGTGCCAGCAGTTTAAAAAGCTATGGCTACACCTTC
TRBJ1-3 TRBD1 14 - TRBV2 CASKRDRGVNTIYF TGTGCCAGCAAAAGGGACAGGGGAGTCAACACCATATATTTT
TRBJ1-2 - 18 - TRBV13 CASSYGGTLYDERYGYTF TGTGCCAGCAGCTACGGGGGGACTCTTTATGATGAACGGTATGGCTACACCTTC
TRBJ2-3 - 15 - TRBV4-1 CASSQDPARGDTQYF TGCGCCAGCAGCCAAGACCCCGCGCGGGGAGATACGCAGTATTTT
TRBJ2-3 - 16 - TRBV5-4 CASSLGAGVGTDTQYF TGTGCCAGCAGCCTGGGTGCCGGGGTAGGCACAGATACGCAGTATTTT
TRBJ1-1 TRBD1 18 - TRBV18 CASSSSYGSGTENTEAFF TGTGCCAGCTCATCTTCCTACGGCTCCGGGACAGAGAACACTGAAGCTTTCTTT
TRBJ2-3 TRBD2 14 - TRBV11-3 CASSWSGRTDTQYF TGTGCCAGCAGCTGGAGCGGGAGGACAGATACGCAGTATTTT
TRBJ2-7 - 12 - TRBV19 CASAGLGNEQYF TGTGCCAGCGCGGGTTTGGGGAACGAGCAGTACTTC
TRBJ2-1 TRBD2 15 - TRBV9 CASSAMTGTSNEQFF TGTGCCAGCAGCGCTATGACCGGGACTAGCAATGAGCAGTTCTTC
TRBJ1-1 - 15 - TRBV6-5 CASSYSRRKNTEAFF TGTGCCAGCAGTTACTCGCGGAGAAAGAACACTGAAGCTTTCTTT
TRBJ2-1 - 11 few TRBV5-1 CASSSYNEQFF TGCGCCAGCAGCTCGTACAATGAGCAGTTCTTC
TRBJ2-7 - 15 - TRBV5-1 CASSLGLSFTYEQYF TGCGCCAGCAGCTTGGGATTGAGTTTTACCTACGAGCAGTACTTC
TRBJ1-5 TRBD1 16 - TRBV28 CASSFRLGRGDQPQHF TGTGCCAGCAGTTTCCGCCTCGGCAGGGGGGATCAGCCCCAGCATTTT
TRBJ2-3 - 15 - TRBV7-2 CASSQDEGLTDTQYF TGCGCCAGCAGCCAAGATGAGGGGCTCACAGATACGCAGTATTTT
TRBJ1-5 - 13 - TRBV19 CASSIIRNQPQHF TGTGCCAGTAGTATTATCCGCAATCAGCCCCAGCATTTT
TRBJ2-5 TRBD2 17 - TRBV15 CATSRGDSLAGGETQYF TGTGCCACCAGCAGAGGCGACTCTCTAGCGGGAGGAGAGACCCAGTACTTC
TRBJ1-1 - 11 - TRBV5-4 CASSLGVEAFF TGTGCCAGCAGCTTGGGGGTTGAAGCTTTCTTT
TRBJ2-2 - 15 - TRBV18 CASSQGGRSTGELFF TGTGCCAGCTCACAGGGCGGTCGCAGCACCGGGGAGCTGTTTTTT
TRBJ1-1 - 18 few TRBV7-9 CASSLPTWASVGDTEAFF TGTGCCAGCAGCTTACCCACCTGGGCCTCTGTTGGGGACACTGAAGCTTTCTTT
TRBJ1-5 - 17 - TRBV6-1 CASSEAMAGVVEQPQHF TGTGCCAGCAGTGAAGCGATGGCAGGAGTAGTAGAACAGCCCCAGCATTTT
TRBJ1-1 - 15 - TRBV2 CASSENMSPNTEAFF TGTGCCAGCAGTGAAAATATGTCACCGAACACTGAAGCTTTCTTT
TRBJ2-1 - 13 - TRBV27 CASSSHGGGEQFF TGTGCCAGCAGTTCCCATGGAGGAGGTGAGCAGTTCTTC
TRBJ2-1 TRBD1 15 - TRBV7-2 CASSSRDRGMGEQFF TGTGCCAGCAGCTCACGGGACAGGGGGATGGGTGAGCAGTTCTTC
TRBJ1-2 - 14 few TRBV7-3 CASSLTKGNYGYTF TGTGCCAGCAGCTTAACGAAGGGGAACTATGGCTACACCTTC
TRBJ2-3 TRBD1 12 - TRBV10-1 CASSDYGTGSHF TGCGCCAGCAGTGATTACGGGACAGGGTCTCATTTT